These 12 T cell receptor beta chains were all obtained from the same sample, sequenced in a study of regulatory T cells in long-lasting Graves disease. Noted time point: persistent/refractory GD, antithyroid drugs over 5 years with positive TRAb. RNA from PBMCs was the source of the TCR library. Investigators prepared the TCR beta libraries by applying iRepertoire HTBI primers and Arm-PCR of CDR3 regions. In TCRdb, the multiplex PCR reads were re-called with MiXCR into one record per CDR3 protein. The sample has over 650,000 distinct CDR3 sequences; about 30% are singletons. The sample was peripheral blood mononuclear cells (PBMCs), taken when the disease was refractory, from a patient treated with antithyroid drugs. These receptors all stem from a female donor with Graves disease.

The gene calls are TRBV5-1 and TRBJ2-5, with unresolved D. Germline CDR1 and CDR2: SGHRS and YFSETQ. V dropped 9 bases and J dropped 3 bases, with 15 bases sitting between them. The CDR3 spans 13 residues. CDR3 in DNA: TGCGCCACGGCGCCCGGGCCCAAAGAGACCCAGTACTTC. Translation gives CATAPGPKETQYF.

CDR3 in amino acids: CASSPWTGWDGYTF. CDR3 in DNA: TGTGCCAGCTCACCATGGACAGGTTGGGATGGCTACACCTTC. The J gene is TRBJ1-2, the V gene TRBV18, with TRBD1 identical over 7 bases. V lost 2 bases, J lost 6 bases, and 6 bases stayed unmatched. The CDR3 runs to 14 residues. Germline V gene sequence: CDR1 KGHSH, CDR2 LQKENI.

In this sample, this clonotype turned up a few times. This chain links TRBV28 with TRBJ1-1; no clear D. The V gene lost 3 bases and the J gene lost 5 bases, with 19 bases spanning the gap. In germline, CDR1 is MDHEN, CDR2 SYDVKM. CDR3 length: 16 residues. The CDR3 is CASSLPAGWGRTEAFF. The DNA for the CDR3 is TGTGCCAGCAGTTTGCCGGCGGGATGGGGAAGGACTGAAGCTTTCTTT.

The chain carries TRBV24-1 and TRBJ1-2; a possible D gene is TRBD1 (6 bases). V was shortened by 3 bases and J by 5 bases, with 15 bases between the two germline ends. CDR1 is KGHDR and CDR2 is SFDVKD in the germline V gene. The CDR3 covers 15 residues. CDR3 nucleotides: TGTGCCACCAGTGATAGTATGTCAGGGGTTTATGGCTACACCTTC. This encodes CATSDSMSGVYGYTF.

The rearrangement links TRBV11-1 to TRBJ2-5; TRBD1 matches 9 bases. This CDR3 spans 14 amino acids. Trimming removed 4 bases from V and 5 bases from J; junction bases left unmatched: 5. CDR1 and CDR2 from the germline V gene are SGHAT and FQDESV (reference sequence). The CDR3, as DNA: TGTGCCAGCAGCTCCACAGGGACAGGGGAGACCCAGTACTTC. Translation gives CASSSTGTGETQYF.

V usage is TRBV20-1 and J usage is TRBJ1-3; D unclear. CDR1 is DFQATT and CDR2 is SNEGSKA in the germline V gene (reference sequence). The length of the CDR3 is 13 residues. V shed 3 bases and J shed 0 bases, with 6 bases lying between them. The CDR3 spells CSARKSSGNTIYF. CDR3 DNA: TGCAGTGCTAGGAAGAGCTCTGGAAACACCATATATTTT.

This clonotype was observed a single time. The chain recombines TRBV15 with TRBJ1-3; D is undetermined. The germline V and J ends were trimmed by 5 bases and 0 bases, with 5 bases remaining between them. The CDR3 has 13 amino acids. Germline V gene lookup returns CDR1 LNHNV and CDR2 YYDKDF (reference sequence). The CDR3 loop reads CATSRISGNTIYF. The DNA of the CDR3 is TGTGCCACCAGCCGAATCTCTGGAAACACCATATATTTT.

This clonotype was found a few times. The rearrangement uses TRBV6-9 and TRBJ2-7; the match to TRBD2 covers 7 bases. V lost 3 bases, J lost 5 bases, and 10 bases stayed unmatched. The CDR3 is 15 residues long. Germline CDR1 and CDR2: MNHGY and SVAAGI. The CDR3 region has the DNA TGTGCCAGCAGTTACTGGGAGGGAAAGGGTCACGAGCAGTACTTC. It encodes CASSYWEGKGHEQYF.

The CDR3 protein is CASSLVGGRDTEAFF. CDR3 DNA: TGTGCCAGCAGCTTGGTGGGGGGAAGGGACACTGAAGCTTTCTTT. The chain uses TRBV5-6 and TRBJ1-1; D may be TRBD1 (5 bases). The CDR3 spans 15 residues. The V end lost 0 bases, the J end lost 3 bases, and 12 bases lay between the germline ends. Per the germline V gene, CDR1 is SGHDT and CDR2 is YYEEEE.

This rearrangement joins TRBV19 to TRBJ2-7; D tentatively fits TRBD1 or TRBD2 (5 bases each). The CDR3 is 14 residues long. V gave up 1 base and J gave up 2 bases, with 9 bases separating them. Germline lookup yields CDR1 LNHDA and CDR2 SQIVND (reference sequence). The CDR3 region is CASSIAGRPYEQYF. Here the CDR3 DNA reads TGTGCCAGTAGTATAGCGGGACGGCCCTACGAGCAGTACTTC.

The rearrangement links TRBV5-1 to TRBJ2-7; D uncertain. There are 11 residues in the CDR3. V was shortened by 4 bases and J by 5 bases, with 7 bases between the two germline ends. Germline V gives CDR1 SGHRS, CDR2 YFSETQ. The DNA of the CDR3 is TGCGCCAGCAGCATATACGACGAGCAGTACTTC. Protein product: CASSIYDEQYF.

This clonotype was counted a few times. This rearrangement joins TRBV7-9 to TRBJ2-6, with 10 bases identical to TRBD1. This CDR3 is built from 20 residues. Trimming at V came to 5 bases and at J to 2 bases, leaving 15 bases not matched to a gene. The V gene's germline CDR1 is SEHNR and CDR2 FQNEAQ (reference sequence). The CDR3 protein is CASSQGTPGQGSAGANVLTF. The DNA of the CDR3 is TGTGCCAGCAGCCAGGGGACACCGGGACAGGGGTCAGCTGGGGCCAACGTCCTGACTTTC.